What follows are 17 T cell receptor beta chains derived from one specimen sequenced in a study of blood T cell repertoires in COVID-19. Assay used: immunoSEQ multiplex PCR; TCRdb lists only in-frame clones, some missing. This sample carries under 200,000 clones, about 88% of them seen once, and the ten largest clones take about 0.95%. Sequenced: peripheral blood. The receptors come from a man between 18 and 35 years old with acute or convalescent COVID-19.

The CDR3 sequence: CASSFLSSRDSTEAFF. CDR3 nucleotide sequence: TGTGCCAGCAGCTTCCTGTCGAGTCGGGACAGCACTGAAGCTTTCTTT. The V gene is TRBV5-5, the J gene TRBJ1-1, with 7 nucleotides matching TRBD1. The J segment lost 4 bases and the V segment lost 2 bases, leaving 11 bases of the junction unmatched. Germline CDR1 reads SGHKS; CDR2 reads YYEKEE (reference sequence). This CDR3 has 16 amino acids.

This chain joins TRBV21-1 and TRBJ1-1; the DNA was not compared with TRBD1, the D call given in the table. TRBV21-1 represents a pseudogene. The CDR3 spans 15 residues. CDR3 residues: CASSLETGVNTEAFF. In DNA, the CDR3 is TGTGCCAGCAGTCTCGAGACAGGGGTGAACACTGAAGCTTTCTTT.

In this sample, this clone turned up a few times. The J gene is TRBJ2-5, the V gene TRBV18, with 7 positions matching TRBD1. Trimming took 8 bases from V and 1 from J; bases not matched to a gene: 4. Looked up from germline, CDR1 is KGHSH and CDR2 is LQKENI. This CDR3 region has 13 residues. The CDR3 bases are TGTGCCAGCACCGGGACAGCCCAAGAGACCCAGTACTTC. Its translation: CASTGTAQETQYF.

The chain uses TRBV6-2 or TRBV6-3 and TRBJ2-3; TRBD2 matches at 8 bases. Per the germline V gene, CDR1 is MNHEY and CDR2 is SVGEGT. Trimming cost V 7 bases and J 4 bases; bases outside gene matches: 10. This CDR3 is 15 amino acids long. CDR3 nucleotides: TGTGCCAGCAACCCGAGCGGGGGCAGGGCAGATACGCAGTATTTT. Translating it yields CASNPSGGRADTQYF.

The chain is built from TRBV30 and TRBJ2-2; no definite D call. V shed 2 bases and J shed 6 bases, with 7 bases lying between them. CDR1 and CDR2 from the germline V gene are GTSNPN and SVGIG (reference sequence). This CDR3 is 12 amino acids long. The CDR3 DNA reads TGTGCCTGGAGTCAGGTTGCCGGGGAGCTGTTTTTT. Its translation: CAWSQVAGELFF.

The J gene is TRBJ1-2, the V gene TRBV6-5; D not resolved. Germline V gene data show CDR1 as MNHEY and CDR2 as SVGAGI. Trimming removed 6 bases at V and 2 bases at J, with 10 bases between. This CDR3 is built from 13 residues. The CDR3 here is CASRTDANYGYTF. The DNA for the CDR3 is TGTGCCAGCAGGACTGACGCGAACTATGGCTACACCTTC.

The chain recombines TRBV18 with TRBJ1-2; 8 nucleotides line up with TRBD1. Germline V gene lookup returns CDR1 KGHSH and CDR2 LQKENI. There are 15 residues in the CDR3. After removal of 1 base from V and 8 bases from J, the junction contained 9 bases not matched to a gene. This CDR3 is CASSPRSRGPEGYTF. The CDR3 bases are TGTGCCAGCTCACCACGGTCCAGGGGGCCTGAGGGCTACACCTTC.

The chain links TRBV3-1 (or the pseudogene TRBV3-2) to TRBJ2-3; TRBD2 is a possible D gene (5 bases). CDR1 is LGHDT, CDR2 YNNKEL, per germline (reference sequence). This CDR3 has 13 amino acids. The ends were cut back, 10 bases at V and 0 bases at J, with 11 bases in the middle. The CDR3 loop reads CAISRTSTDTQYF. The CDR3 DNA sequence: TGTGCCATCTCGCGGACTAGCACAGATACGCAGTATTTT.

CDR3 sequence reads: CAISEGLGGVSNQPQHF. CDR3 nucleotides: TGTGCCATCAGTGAAGGTCTCGGGGGAGTGAGCAATCAGCCCCAGCATTTT. The rearrangement links TRBV10-3 to TRBJ1-5, with D maybe TRBD1 (5 bases). This CDR3 has 17 amino acids. V was pared by 3 bases and J by 1 base, with 16 bases between. Germline V CDR1 and CDR2: ENHRY, SYGVKD.

This clone was observed a handful of times. The chain uses TRBV30 and TRBJ1-2, with 11 bases fitting TRBD1. Germline V gene data show CDR1 as GTSNPN and CDR2 as SVGIG (reference sequence). With V trimmed by 2 bases and J by 0 bases, 8 bases remained unmatched. The CDR3 is 17 amino acids. The CDR3 loop reads CAWSTGQGASPNYGYTF. CDR3 DNA sequence: TGTGCCTGGAGTACCGGACAGGGGGCATCTCCTAACTATGGCTACACCTTC. Looking up the rest from reference TRBV30 and TRBJ1-2 gives the full variable domain: SQTIHQWPATLVQPVGSPLSLECTVEGTSNPNLYWYRQAAGRGLQLLFYSVGIGQISSEVPQNLSASRPQDRQFILSSKKLLLSDSGFYLCAWSTGQGASPNYGYTFGSGTRLTVV.

The gene calls are TRBV7-8 and TRBJ2-1; tentative D call: TRBD2 (5 bases). The CDR3 length is 13 residues. CDR1 SGHVS and CDR2 FQNEAQ come from the germline V gene. Trimming shortened V by 5 bases and J by 8 bases, and 13 bases separated the two germline ends. The chain's CDR3 is CASSPPGWDEQFF. The DNA for the CDR3 is TGTGCCAGCAGCCCCCCGGGGTGGGATGAGCAGTTCTTC.

The V call is TRBV11-2, the J call TRBJ1-2, with 7 bases matching TRBD1. V dropped 0 bases and J dropped 7; count of bases not matched to a gene: 2. The V gene's germline CDR1 is SGHAT and CDR2 FQNNGV. There are 13 residues in the CDR3. CDR3 nucleotides: TGTGCCAGCAGCTTAGATAGGGACAGTGGCTACACCTTC. Protein product: CASSLDRDSGYTF.

The chain uses TRBV6-6 and TRBJ1-2, with 9 positions matching TRBD1. V lost 0 bases and J lost 7; bases outside the gene matches: 6. The CDR3 contains 15 residues. Germline V gives CDR1 MNHNY, CDR2 SVGAGI (reference sequence). The CDR3 DNA sequence: TGTGCCAGCAGTTACTCGTCGGGACAGGGTGGTGGCTACACCTTC. Protein product: CASSYSSGQGGGYTF.

V and J are TRBV19 and TRBJ1-1; the D gene is possibly TRBD1 (6 bases). CDR3 length equals 14 residues. Deletions cut 3 bases from V and 1 base from J, with 9 bases between. The germline V gene encodes CDR1 LNHDA and CDR2 SQIVND (reference sequence). CDR3 nucleotides: TGTGCCAGTAGTATCGCACAGGGGAACACTGAAGCTTTCTTT. Translating it yields CASSIAQGNTEAFF.

This clone was seen a few times. This sequence joins TRBV3-1 (or the pseudogene TRBV3-2) and TRBJ1-1, with 7 bases lining up with TRBD1. V was clipped by 6 bases and J by 8 bases; unmatched bases: 3. The CDR3 consists of 11 residues. CDR1 LGHDT and CDR2 YNNKEL come from the germline V gene (reference sequence). CDR3 sequence: CASRLGQEAFF. The DNA of the CDR3 is TGTGCCAGCAGGTTGGGACAGGAAGCTTTCTTT.

This clone was detected only a few times. This rearrangement joins TRBV9 to TRBJ2-7, with 12 bases fitting TRBD2. In germline, CDR1 is SGDLS, CDR2 YYNGEE. V was clipped by 2 bases and J by 3 bases; unmatched bases: 12. CDR3 length equals 18 residues. The CDR3 spells CASSVPGLAGMDLYEQYF. CDR3 coding DNA: TGTGCCAGCAGCGTTCCGGGACTAGCGGGTATGGACCTCTACGAGCAGTACTTC.

The V call is TRBV5-5, the J call TRBJ1-6; 10 bases are shared with TRBD1. Unmatched junction bases numbered 6, after V lost 5 bases and J lost 7 bases. The CDR3 extends over 15 amino acids. Germline assignment: CDR1 SGHKS and CDR2 YYEKEE (reference sequence). The CDR3 region is CASSNPTGGNSPLHF. In DNA form, the CDR3 reads TGTGCCAGCAGTAATCCGACAGGGGGCAATTCACCCCTCCACTTT.